This T cell receptor beta chain was identified during a study of cytotoxic CD8 clonotypes in ibrutinib-treated CLL. Study context: There were, on average, about 260,000 productive templates and tens of thousands of productive rearrangements per sample. Study observations and caveats: Treatment left the uncommon public clonotypes either contracted or stable in frequency. Baseline levels were approached again at progression, after clonality had risen at ibrutinib response.

The V gene lost 3 bases and the J gene lost 4 bases, with 8 bases spanning the gap. CDR1 and CDR2 (germline): SGHTA, FQGTGA. The CDR3 has 13 amino acids. Clones were sequenced by immunoSEQ multiplex PCR, and TCRdb holds only the in-frame ones, with some missing. The profile covers 110,000 to 150,000 clones, with 76% appearing a single time and 4.5% to 6.5% taken by the ten largest. Concerning this clone: Antigen specificity is unknown.

This clonotype was obtained from a human donor with chronic lymphocytic leukemia. The material was PBMCs, obtained after 24 months of ibrutinib treatment. The rearrangement links TRBV7-3 to TRBJ2-3, with D perhaps assigned TRBD1 or TRBD2 (6 bases each). DNA of the CDR3: TGTGCCAGCAGCTTGGAGGGGGCAGATACGCAGTATTTT. Translating it yields CASSLEGADTQYF. The full variable domain, its missing parts supplied by reference TRBV7-3 and TRBJ2-3, is GAGVSQTPSNKVTEKGKYVELRCDPISGHTALYWYRQSLGQGPEFLIYFQGTGAADDSGLPNDRFFAVRPEGSVSTLKIQRTERGDSAVYLCASSLEGADTQYFGPGTRLTVL.